The clone carrying this T cell receptor (beta chain) ranks as medium-sized (0.01 to 0.1%). Its antigen remains unknown. The data were taken from a study of liver allograft versus peripheral blood T cells. Study context: The authors compared T cell receptor repertoires in transplanted livers with those in the peripheral blood of recipients.

J gave up 8 bases and V 0 bases, and 12 bases lay outside the gene matches. Germline lookup yields CDR1 SQVTM and CDR2 ANQGSEA. The CDR3 loop spans 15 amino acids. TCRdb re-called the reads through MiXCR, storing one row per CDR3 protein. The sample contains fewer than 15,000 distinct CDR3 sequences, over 15% of which appear only once. The study's findings and limits: Peripheral blood repertoires reportedly differed from the T cell receptor repertoires found inside liver allografts.

The chain carries TRBV29-1 and TRBJ1-2; the match to TRBD1 covers 7 bases. This sequence originates from a human patient who had a liver transplant. A share of the T cells may be of graft donor origin. CDR3 DNA: TGCAGCGTTGAAGATCTGGGACAAGCAGGGGGAGGCTACACCTTC. Encoded protein: CSVEDLGQAGGGYTF.